The rows below give T cell receptor beta chains drawn from one sample of a study of response to subunit inactivated influenza vaccine. Each CDR3 protein gets one entry after TCRdb re-called the RT-PCR reads with MiXCR. The data contain 450,000 to 550,000 distinct CDR3 sequences, around 25% of them seen just once; the ten biggest clones take up 1.5% to 2%. Sample: CD4+ T cells sorted from PBMCs, taken 4 to 6 days after vaccination. The receptor set was obtained from a man between 45 and 60 years old who received an inactivated influenza vaccine. Both conserved end residues are part of each CDR3. D genes are given only for firm matches. A row's size may be missing; if present it is once, few, many or a size class.

TRBV29-1	TRBJ2-6	-	-	CSVARWGGALSGANVLTF	TGCAGCGTTGCTAGGTGGGGGGGGGCTCTTTCTGGGGCCAACGTCCTGACTTTC
TRBV7-9	TRBJ1-1	few	-	CASVIRQTNTEAFF	TGTGCCAGCGTCATCCGGCAGACAAACACTGAAGCTTTCTTT
TRBV20-1	TRBJ2-7	-	-	CSARGAEIGYEQYF	TGCAGTGCTAGAGGGGCCGAGATCGGCTACGAGCAGTACTTC
TRBV20-1	TRBJ1-2	few	-	CSRQGNYGYTF	TGCAGCCGCCAGGGAAACTATGGCTACACCTTC
TRBV30	TRBJ1-1	-	-	CAWSVHISNTEAFF	TGTGCCTGGAGTGTACACATATCAAACACTGAAGCTTTCTTT
TRBV29-1	TRBJ2-7	many	TRBD2	CSVEGGRVDEQYF	TGCAGCGTTGAAGGTGGGAGGGTCGACGAGCAGTACTTC
TRBV6-1	TRBJ2-7	few	TRBD1	CASRRDRGLKAYEQYF	TGTGCCAGCAGAAGGGACAGGGGCCTCAAAGCCTACGAGCAGTACTTC
TRBV5-1	TRBJ2-7	-	-	CASTETNSYEQYF	TGCGCCAGCACTGAAACAAATTCCTACGAGCAGTACTTC
TRBV10-3	TRBJ1-3	-	TRBD1	CAISPQGSTGNTIYF	TGTGCCATCAGCCCACAGGGGAGTACCGGAAACACCATATATTTT
TRBV20-1	TRBJ2-4	few	TRBD2	CSARDLGREYIKNIQYF	TGCAGTGCTAGAGATCTAGGGCGGGAGTACATCAAAAACATTCAGTACTTC
TRBV9	TRBJ2-1	few	TRBD2	CASSVQAGGDNEQFF	TGTGCCAGCAGCGTACAAGCGGGAGGGGACAATGAGCAGTTCTTC
TRBV4-2	TRBJ1-3	few	-	CATSPSGNTIYF	TGTGCCACCTCGCCCTCTGGAAACACCATATATTTT
TRBV12-3/TRBV12-4	TRBJ2-3	many	-	CASSPGRTDTQYF	TGTGCCAGCAGTCCGGGTCGCACAGATACGCAGTATTTT
TRBV7-9	TRBJ1-1	-	TRBD1	CASSTRTGPTEAFF	TGTGCCAGCAGCACCCGGACAGGGCCCACTGAAGCTTTCTTT
TRBV4-3	TRBJ2-3	-	-	CASSPVTPLSSTDTQYF	TGCGCCAGCAGCCCCGTGACCCCCTTGTCTAGCACAGATACGCAGTATTTT
TRBV10-3	TRBJ2-2	-	-	CATIPADTGELFF	TGTGCCACCATCCCAGCTGACACCGGGGAGCTGTTTTTT
TRBV12-3/TRBV12-4	TRBJ1-1	few	-	CASSPAENTEAFF	TGTGCCAGCAGCCCCGCAGAGAACACTGAAGCTTTCTTT
TRBV5-1	TRBJ2-3	-	TRBD2	CASSLLGTSGRARDTQYF	TGCGCCAGCAGCTTGCTCGGGACTAGCGGGAGGGCCAGAGATACGCAGTATTTT
TRBV7-2	TRBJ2-1	-	-	CASSLSASSYNEQFF	TGTGCCAGCAGCCTTAGCGCCTCCTCCTACAATGAGCAGTTCTTC
TRBV20-1	TRBJ2-3	-	-	CSARVYRGTDTQYF	TGCAGTGCTAGAGTATATAGGGGCACAGATACGCAGTATTTT
TRBV18	TRBJ2-1	-	-	CASSPLSGEQFF	TGTGCCAGCTCACCACTATCCGGTGAGCAGTTCTTC
TRBV7-9	TRBJ2-7	few	-	CASSLGPETYEQYF	TGTGCCAGCAGCTTAGGGCCAGAAACCTACGAGCAGTACTTC
TRBV29-1	TRBJ2-1	-	-	CSVAREYYNEQFF	TGCAGCGTTGCGAGGGAGTACTACAATGAGCAGTTCTTC
TRBV9	TRBJ2-3	-	TRBD2	CASGASRGLLSTDTQYF	TGTGCCAGCGGCGCTTCCCGGGGACTACTTAGCACAGATACGCAGTATTTT
TRBV7-8	TRBJ2-7	-	TRBD2	CASSLTTGTSVYEQYF	TGTGCCAGCAGCTTAACCACCGGGACTAGCGTCTACGAGCAGTACTTC
TRBV6-2/TRBV6-3	TRBJ2-7	few	-	CASSYTDPSYEQYF	TGTGCCAGCAGTTACACTGATCCCTCCTACGAGCAGTACTTC
TRBV6-1	TRBJ1-1	few	-	CASSRLMNTEAFF	TGTGCCAGCAGCCGACTGATGAACACTGAAGCTTTCTTT
TRBV9	TRBJ2-7	-	-	CASSPVGQRDEQYF	TGTGCCAGCAGCCCTGTGGGACAGCGGGACGAGCAGTACTTC
TRBV11-2	TRBJ2-7	-	TRBD1	CASSITGGVGSYEQYF	TGTGCCAGCAGCATCACAGGGGGCGTCGGATCCTACGAGCAGTACTTC
TRBV5-1	TRBJ1-5	-	TRBD1	CASSTGDGKVQPQHF	TGCGCCAGCAGCACAGGGGACGGCAAGGTTCAGCCCCAGCATTTT
TRBV9	TRBJ1-5	few	-	CASSVGGLSNQPQHF	TGTGCCAGCAGCGTAGGGGGACTTAGCAATCAGCCCCAGCATTTT
TRBV4-3	TRBJ2-3	-	-	CASSQGNRPDTQYF	TGCGCCAGCAGCCAAGGGAACAGGCCAGATACGCAGTATTTT
TRBV20-1	TRBJ2-1	-	TRBD1	CSARGDRGMYEQFF	TGCAGTGCTAGAGGGGACAGGGGGATGTATGAGCAGTTCTTC
TRBV6-5	TRBJ2-7	few	TRBD1	CASSFRDRGVYEQYF	TGTGCCAGCAGTTTCCGGGACAGGGGGGTCTACGAGCAGTACTTC
TRBV25-1	TRBJ2-3	few	-	CASSALGRGNTDTQYF	TGTGCCAGCAGTGCCCTCGGCAGGGGTAATACAGATACGCAGTATTTT
TRBV20-1	TRBJ2-2	few	-	CSARDNTGTLMFF	TGCAGTGCTAGAGATAACACCGGGACTCTGATGTTTTTT
TRBV10-3	TRBJ2-7	few	TRBD1	CAIREDRAIEQYF	TGTGCCATCAGGGAGGACAGGGCAATCGAGCAGTACTTC
TRBV9	TRBJ2-5	few	-	CASSVTGTQQETQYF	TGTGCCAGCAGCGTTACCGGGACACAACAAGAGACCCAGTACTTC
TRBV5-6	TRBJ1-5	few	-	CASSLARREREPQHF	TGTGCCAGCAGCTTGGCCAGGAGGGAGCGAGAGCCCCAGCATTTT
TRBV15	TRBJ1-5	few	TRBD1	CATSRVLGTAAGNQPQHF	TGTGCCACCAGCAGAGTACTGGGGACAGCCGCGGGAAATCAGCCCCAGCATTTT
TRBV19	TRBJ2-2	once	TRBD2	CASAGLAVTGELFF	TGTGCCAGTGCGGGACTAGCGGTGACCGGGGAGCTGTTTTTT
TRBV3-1	TRBJ2-7	-	TRBD2	CASSAQGGGAVEQYF	TGTGCCAGCAGCGCACAGGGCGGGGGGGCCGTCGAGCAGTACTTC
TRBV20-1	TRBJ1-5	-	-	CSATGRAGQPQHF	TGCAGTGCTACGGGCAGGGCGGGTCAGCCCCAGCATTTT
TRBV12-3/TRBV12-4	TRBJ2-7	-	TRBD2	CASSARTSGGSEQYF	TGTGCCAGCAGTGCCCGGACTAGCGGGGGCTCGGAGCAGTACTTC
TRBV20-1	TRBJ2-6	few	-	CSARVPSGANVLTF	TGCAGTGCTAGAGTCCCCTCTGGGGCCAACGTCCTGACTTTC
TRBV5-1	TRBJ2-2	many	-	CASTVTGSTGELFF	TGCGCCAGCACCGTAACAGGGTCCACCGGGGAGCTGTTTTTT
TRBV12-3/TRBV12-4	TRBJ2-7	-	-	CASSMRGRNEQYF	TGTGCCAGCTCTATGAGGGGGAGGAACGAGCAGTACTTC
TRBV7-2	TRBJ2-7	-	TRBD1	CASSLDPGGYEQYF	TGTGCCAGCAGCTTAGATCCAGGGGGCTACGAGCAGTACTTC
TRBV19	TRBJ2-5	-	-	CASTPEGEETQYF	TGTGCCAGTACCCCCGAGGGGGAAGAGACCCAGTACTTC
TRBV7-2	TRBJ2-1	-	-	CASRVGGAANEQFF	TGTGCCAGCAGGGTGGGGGGGGCGGCGAATGAGCAGTTCTTC
TRBV20-1	TRBJ2-3	few	-	CSASDRAVSTDTQYF	TGCAGTGCTAGCGATAGAGCCGTTAGCACAGATACGCAGTATTTT
TRBV6-1	TRBJ2-7	few	-	CASGGAGVYEQYF	TGTGCCAGCGGGGGGGCGGGAGTCTACGAGCAGTACTTC
TRBV20-1	TRBJ1-1	few	TRBD1	CSADKTGGNTEAFF	TGCAGTGCTGACAAGACAGGGGGGAACACTGAAGCTTTCTTT
TRBV10-3	TRBJ2-7	few	TRBD2	CAIRQKGLAERGEQYF	TGTGCCATCAGGCAAAAGGGACTAGCGGAAAGGGGCGAGCAGTACTTC